Each of the 23 T cell receptor beta chains below was sequenced from the same sample in a study of identical twins' blood T cells. MiXCR, run by TCRdb on the 5' RACE reads, gives a single entry per CDR3 protein. This table has fewer than 450,000 distinct CDR3 sequences, approximately 30% appearing once. Sequences were obtained from PBMCs. Receptors were obtained from a woman aged 18 to 50 in good health.

This clonotype was recorded once. Since a much larger clone is just one base distant, this may be a read error. The chain uses TRBV20-1 and TRBJ1-4; D call uncertain. This CDR3 region has 12 residues. The V end lost 0 bases, the J end lost 9 bases, and 8 bases lay between the germline ends. Per the germline V gene, CDR1 is DFQATT and CDR2 is SNEGSKA (reference sequence). DNA for the CDR3: TGCAGTGCTAGAGATCACGTCCAAAAACTGTTTTTT. Protein sequence: CSARDHVQKLFF.

This clonotype was found a few times. The CDR3 here is CSAILDLNTEAFF. The CDR3 DNA is TGCAGTGCTATCCTGGACTTGAACACTGAAGCTTTCTTT. V usage is TRBV20-1 and J usage is TRBJ1-1; D not certain. V lost 4 bases and J 0 bases, leaving 9 bases between the germline ends. The CDR3 has 13 amino acids. The germline V gene has CDR1 DFQATT and CDR2 SNEGSKA (reference sequence).

Remarks on this clonotype: The junction and the germline gene differ at one end; a read error may be behind it. This sequence joins TRBV20-1 and TRBJ2-2, with D perhaps assigned TRBD1 or TRBD2 (5 bases each). The germline V gene has CDR1 DFQATT and CDR2 SNEGSKA (reference sequence). This CDR3 comprises 16 residues. CDR3 residues: CIARLTGTTRTGELFF. The CDR3 coding sequence is TGCATTGCTAGATTAACCGGGACGACTCGCACCGGGGAGCTGTTTTTT.

In DNA form, the CDR3 reads TGTGCCAGCAGTTCCAACCGCCCCGCGGGAGGCCAGTATTTT. Translated, it gives CASSSNRPAGGQYF. The chain recombines TRBV6-5 with TRBJ2-3; the match to TRBD2 covers 8 bases. Germline V gene sequence: CDR1 MNHEY, CDR2 SVGAGI. V trimming: 4 bases; J trimming: 12 bases; junction bases outside the gene matches: 12. The CDR3 contains 14 residues.

The V and J genes are TRBV9 and TRBJ2-1; TRBD2 aligns across 11 bases. CDR3 size: 14 residues. Losses at the gene ends were 5 bases for V and 5 bases for J; bases not matched to a gene: 3. Germline V gene lookup returns CDR1 SGDLS and CDR2 YYNGEE. The CDR3 DNA is TGTGCCAGCAGTGGGACTAGCGGAAACAATGAGCAGTTCTTC. It is translated as CASSGTSGNNEQFF.

The table lists this clonotype with many counts. An end of the junction does not agree with germline; a read error may underlie this. V gene TRBV2 combines with J gene TRBJ1-4, with D uncertain. Germline V CDR1 and CDR2: SNHLY, FYNNEI. The CDR3 is 12 amino acids. CDR3 loop: CASSEIGSAASF. In DNA, the CDR3 is TGTGCCAGCAGTGAAATTGGGTCGGCCGCTTCTTTT. The full variable domain, rest sourced from reference TRBV2 and TRBJ1-4, is EPEVTQTPSHQVTQMGQEVILRCVPISNHLYFYWYRQILGQKVEFLVSFYNNEISEKSEIFDDQFSVERPDGSNFTLKIRSTKLEDSAMYFCASSEIGSAASFGSGTQLSVL.

This clonotype has at least ten counts. This chain connects TRBV24-1 to TRBJ1-5; 7 bases agree with TRBD1. V was pared by 12 bases and J by 3 bases, with 10 bases of the junction left unmatched. Germline V lookup: CDR1 KGHDR, CDR2 SFDVKD. This CDR3 region has 14 residues. The CDR3 DNA reads as TGTGCCGCGAAGGACAGGCCCCTCAATCAGCCCCAGCATTTT. Amino acids: CAAKDRPLNQPQHF.

Comments on this clonotype: This may stem from a read error, because a much larger clone lies one nucleotide away. This chain joins TRBV29-1 and TRBJ2-1; D gene ambiguous. The CDR3 length is 14 residues. Germline-derived CDR1 and CDR2 are SQVTM and ANQGSEA. DNA of the CDR3: TGCAGCGTTGCGATGGAAATTCCGAGGAATGGGCAGTTCTTC. Translation: CSVAMEIPRNGQFF.

The V gene is TRBV10-3, the J gene TRBJ2-2; TRBD1 or TRBD2 may be the D gene (5 bases each). Trimming removed 7 bases at V and 4 bases at J, with 10 bases between. The CDR3 loop spans 13 amino acids. Germline V gene lookup returns CDR1 ENHRY and CDR2 SYGVKD. CDR3 region: CAITGTVTGELFF. CDR3 sequence (DNA): TGTGCCATCACCGGGACGGTCACCGGGGAGCTGTTTTTT.

To note about this clonotype: One end of the junction varies from germline; a read error may be responsible. V gene TRBV6-1 combines with J gene TRBJ2-1; 11 bases agree with TRBD2. Germline V gene lookup returns CDR1 MNHNS and CDR2 SASEGT. This CDR3 has 15 amino acids. The CDR3 DNA reads as TGTGCCAGCAGTGCACTAGCGGGGGATTCCAATGAGCAGTCCTTC. Its protein is CASSALAGDSNEQSF.

There are a few counts of this clonotype. This sequence joins TRBV12-3 or TRBV12-4 and TRBJ2-7; D remains ambiguous. This CDR3 has 13 amino acids. Trimming took 5 bases from V and 6 from J, leaving 14 bases between them. In DNA form, the CDR3 reads TGTGCCAGCAGTAAGGCGGCCAACGGCGAGCAGTACTTC. It codes for CASSKAANGEQYF.

On this clonotype itself: This sequence may be a read error, since a much larger clone differs from it by one base. The chain links TRBV20-1 to TRBJ1-3; D is unresolved. CDR3 length equals 13 residues. CDR1 is DFQATT, CDR2 SNEGSKA, per germline (reference sequence). The CDR3 nucleotides read TGCAGTGCTAGTGCTCTTCCTGGAAACACCGTATATTTT. Translation: CSASALPGNTVYF.

The rearrangement joins TRBV9 to TRBJ2-2; D call uncertain. V gave up 0 bases and J gave up 1 base, with 4 bases separating them. The CDR3 consists of 14 residues. Germline assignment: CDR1 SGDLS and CDR2 YYNGEE. The CDR3 coding sequence is TGTGCCAGCAGCGTAGTGGGGAACACCGGGGAGCTGTTTTTT. This encodes CASSVVGNTGELFF.

A few counts support this clonotype. The chain carries TRBV20-1 and TRBJ2-7, with 8 bases that match TRBD2. J lost 2 bases, V lost 5 bases, and 8 bases had no gene match. Germline V gene lookup returns CDR1 DFQATT and CDR2 SNEGSKA (reference sequence). CDR3 size: 14 residues. The CDR3, as DNA: TGCAGTGCTCCACCTGCGGGGGGCCCCTACGAGCAGTACTTC. Translation: CSAPPAGGPYEQYF.

The chain is built from TRBV20-1 and TRBJ2-1; 10 positions agree with TRBD2. The CDR3 is made up of 16 amino acids. Germline CDR1 and CDR2: DFQATT and SNEGSKA (reference sequence). Trimming at V came to 0 bases and at J to 2 bases, leaving 4 bases not matched to a gene. The CDR3, as DNA: TGCAGTGCTAGAGATGCGGGGACTAGCGCCTACAATGAGCAGTTCTTC. Translated, it gives CSARDAGTSAYNEQFF.

This chain links TRBV6-2 or TRBV6-3 with TRBJ1-1; TRBD1 is a possible D gene (5 bases). The CDR3 spans 13 residues. V lost 7 bases to trimming and J lost 6 bases, with 15 bases between them. Germline V CDR1 and CDR2: MNHEY, SVGEGT. This CDR3 reads CASNLGGRAEAFF. CDR3 bases: TGTGCCAGCAATTTGGGGGGTAGAGCTGAAGCTTTCTTT.

This clonotype was found a few times. This chain uses TRBV14 with TRBJ2-1; D remains ambiguous. The CDR3 runs to 16 residues. V dropped 0 bases and J dropped 3 bases, with 12 bases sitting between them. Germline V CDR1 and CDR2: SGHDN, FVKESK. The CDR3 nucleotides are TGTGCCAGCAGCCAAGATAGGATGGCCATCTACAATGAGCAGTTCTTC. Translated, it gives CASSQDRMAIYNEQFF. The entire variable domain, with the rest obtained from reference TRBV14 and TRBJ2-1, is as follows: EAGVTQFPSHSVIEKGQTVTLRCDPISGHDNLYWYRRVMGKEIKFLLHFVKESKQDESGMPNNRFLAERTGGTYSTLKVQPAELEDSGVYFCASSQDRMAIYNEQFFGPGTRLTVL.

The chain has TRBV5-1 and TRBJ2-2, with a possible D match to TRBD2 (6 bases). The germline V gene has CDR1 SGHRS and CDR2 YFSETQ. This CDR3 contains 15 residues. V gave up 4 bases and J gave up 1 base, with 11 bases separating them. The CDR3 loop is CASSGEAENTGELFF. CDR3 bases: TGCGCCAGCAGCGGGGAGGCAGAGAACACCGGGGAGCTGTTTTTT.

The rearrangement joins TRBV19 to TRBJ1-6; possible D gene TRBD1, 5 bases. The CDR3 is 15 residues long. Trimming stripped 7 bases from V and 6 bases from J, with 16 bases between. The germline V gene has CDR1 LNHDA and CDR2 SQIVND (reference sequence). CDR3 DNA: TGTGCCAGTATCGAAACCGGGACGGCTAATTCACCCCTCCACTTT. Protein sequence: CASIETGTANSPLHF.

This clonotype was counted between two and nine times. The chain employs TRBV7-9 and TRBJ1-2; 9 positions match TRBD1. The J segment lost 3 bases and the V segment lost 3 bases, leaving 8 bases of the junction unmatched. Germline CDR1 is SEHNR and CDR2 is FQNEAQ (reference sequence). CDR3 length: 16 amino acids. CDR3 DNA: TGTGCCAGCAGCTTTTCCGGGACAGGGAGTGACTATGGCTACACCTTC. It encodes CASSFSGTGSDYGYTF. Based on the CDR3 plus reference TRBV7-9 and TRBJ1-2, the full variable domain is DTGVSQNPRHKITKRGQNVTFRCDPISEHNRLYWYRQTLGQGPEFLTYFQNEAQLEKSRLLSDRFSAERPKGSFSTLEIQRTEQGDSAMYLCASSFSGTGSDYGYTFGSGTRLTVV.

This clonotype has ten or more counts. The genes are TRBV20-1 and TRBJ2-3; 10 nucleotides align to TRBD2. The V gene end was trimmed by 4 bases and the J gene end by 0 bases; junction bases not matched to a gene: 1. Germline lookup yields CDR1 DFQATT and CDR2 SNEGSKA (reference sequence). CDR3 length: 14 residues. This CDR3 reads CSAILAGSTDTQYF. The CDR3 DNA is TGCAGTGCTATACTAGCGGGGAGCACAGATACGCAGTATTTT.

Note on this clonotype: This sequence may be a read error, since a much larger clone differs from it by one base. The CDR3 DNA sequence: TGTGCCAGGAGTAGGGACAATCAAAATATTGGCAATCAGCCCCAGCATTTT. Translated, it gives CARSRDNQNIGNQPQHF. The rearrangement joins TRBV19 to TRBJ1-5, with a possible D match to TRBD1 (6 bases). The CDR3 sequence is 17 residues long. Looked up from germline, CDR1 is LNHDA and CDR2 is SQIVND (reference sequence).

This clonotype showed up just once. This may arise from a read error, as a much more abundant clone is one base away. The rearrangement joins TRBV6-2 or TRBV6-3 to TRBJ2-6; D not resolved. Germline V gene lookup returns CDR1 MNHEY and CDR2 SVGEGT. The CDR3 is 15 residues long. CDR3 protein: CASSYSGSGDNVLTF. The CDR3 DNA reads TGTGCCAGCAGTTACTCGGGCTCTGGGGACAACGTCCTGACTTTC.